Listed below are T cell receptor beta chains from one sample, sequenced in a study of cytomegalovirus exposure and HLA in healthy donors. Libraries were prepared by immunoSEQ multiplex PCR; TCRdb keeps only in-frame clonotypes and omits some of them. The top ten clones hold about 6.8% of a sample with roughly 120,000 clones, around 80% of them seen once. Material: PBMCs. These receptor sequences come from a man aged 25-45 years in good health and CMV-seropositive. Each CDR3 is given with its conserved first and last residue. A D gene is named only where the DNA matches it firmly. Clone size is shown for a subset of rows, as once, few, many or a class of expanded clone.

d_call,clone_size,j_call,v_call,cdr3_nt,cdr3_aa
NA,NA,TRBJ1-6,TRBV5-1,TGCGCCAGCAGCTTGGATTTGGGACTAGATTCACCCCTCCACTTT,CASSLDLGLDSPLHF
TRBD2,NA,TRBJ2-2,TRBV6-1,TGTGCCAGCAGTGCCTGGACTAGCGGCGGGGAGCTGTTTTTT,CASSAWTSGGELFF
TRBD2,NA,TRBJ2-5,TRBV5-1,TGCGCCAGCAGCTTCCGCGGGGGGGCGCAAGAGACCCAGTACTTC,CASSFRGGAQETQYF
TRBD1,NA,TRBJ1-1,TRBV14,TGTGCCAGCAGCCCTGTTTTCAGGGGGCAGGAGAACACTGAAGCTTTCTTT,CASSPVFRGQENTEAFF
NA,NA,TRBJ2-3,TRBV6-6,TGTGCCAGCAGCCCTTCTAACCGAGATACGCAGTATTTT,CASSPSNRDTQYF
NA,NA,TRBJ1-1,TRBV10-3,TGTGCCACAACCGGGACACCTGGTCTGAACACTGAAGCTTTCTTT,CATTGTPGLNTEAFF
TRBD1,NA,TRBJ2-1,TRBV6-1,TGTGCCAGCAGTGTTAGGATGCCGGGACAGGGAACCTACAATGAGCAGTTCTTC,CASSVRMPGQGTYNEQFF
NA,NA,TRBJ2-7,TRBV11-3,TGTGCCAGCAGCAACCAGGGGGGCCCTATCGAGCAGTACTTC,CASSNQGGPIEQYF
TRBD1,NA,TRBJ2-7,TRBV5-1,TGCGCCAGCAGCTATGACAGGGCTGCCTACGAGCAGTACTTC,CASSYDRAAYEQYF
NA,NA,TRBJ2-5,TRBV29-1,TGCAGCGTTGCTCCGGAGACCCAGTACTTC,CSVAPETQYF
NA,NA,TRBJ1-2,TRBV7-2,TGTGCCAGCAGCTTAGCAGGACAGATCACTTATGGCTACACCTTC,CASSLAGQITYGYTF
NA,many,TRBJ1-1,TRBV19,TGTGCCAGTAGTACCACGAACAGGGCCTTGCACACTGAAGCTTTCTTT,CASSTTNRALHTEAFF
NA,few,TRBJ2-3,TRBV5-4,TGTGCCAGCAGCTTGGGGGGGACTAGCACAGATACGCAGTATTTT,CASSLGGTSTDTQYF
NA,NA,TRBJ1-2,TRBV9,TGTGCCAGCAGCGTAGGTTCAGGGAATAACTATGGCTACACCTTC,CASSVGSGNNYGYTF
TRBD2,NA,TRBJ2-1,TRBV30,TGTGCCCGTAGAACTAGCGGGGGGGGTGGTGAGCAGTTCTTC,CARRTSGGGGEQFF
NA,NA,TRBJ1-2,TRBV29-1,TGCAGCGTTCCGGGGGGTCCTGGCTACACCTTC,CSVPGGPGYTF